Listed here are 24 T cell receptor beta chains from one sample, sequenced in a study of cytomegalovirus exposure and HLA in healthy donors (dated by TCRdb to between 2016 and 2019). The library was built by means of the immunoSEQ multiplex PCR assay. For the multiplex PCR, a mixture combining 60 forward primers for TCR Vbeta segments and 13 reverse primers for TCR Jbeta segments was used. TCRdb mirrors the immuneACCESS table, restricted to in-frame sequences. Some clones are absent from its copies; in checked studies, under half trace to an unresolved V gene, and the reason for the others is unknown. This sample gives around 200,000 clones in total; about 83% of them show up just once. Approximately 10% of the sample is in the top ten clones. The sequencing input was PBMCs. The receptors stem from a woman in her fifties or sixties in good health and CMV-seropositive.

The chain recombines TRBV28 with TRBJ2-7; 7 nucleotides agree with TRBD1. Germline CDR1 MDHEN, CDR2 SYDVKM. This CDR3 contains 14 residues. Unmatched junction bases numbered 7, after V lost 6 bases and J lost 2 bases. The CDR3 DNA follows: TGTGCCAGCAGATCCGGGACAGCCACCTACGAGCAGTACTTC. Its protein is CASRSGTATYEQYF.

Concerning this clone: One end of the junction fails to match germline, which may point to a read error. Other DNA sequences from this sample encode an identical CDR3 as well. This rearrangement joins TRBV10-2 to TRBJ1-6; the D is unclear. The CDR3 length is 13 residues. CDR1 and CDR2 from the germline V gene are WSHSY and SAAADI. The CDR3 loop is CASAGTQNSPLHF. CDR3 in DNA: TGCGCCAGCGCGGGCACCCAAAATTCCCCCCTCCACTTT.

This clone appeared once. V usage is TRBV5-1 and J usage is TRBJ2-7; 8 bases agree with TRBD2. Looked up from germline, CDR1 is SGHRS and CDR2 is YFSETQ. The V segment lost 0 bases and the J segment 7 bases; nucleotides outside the gene matches: 3. This CDR3 is 13 amino acids long. This CDR3 reads CASSLAGGAEQYF. The CDR3, as DNA: TGCGCCAGCAGCTTGGCCGGGGGGGCAGAGCAGTACTTC.

This sequence joins TRBV6-6 and TRBJ1-5; D is uncertain. The germline V and J ends were trimmed by 6 bases and 2 bases, with 14 bases remaining between them. The CDR3 contains 15 residues. Germline lookup yields CDR1 MNHNY and CDR2 SVGAGI (reference sequence). In nucleotides, the CDR3 is TGTGCCAGCAGGTCTCCGGGTATGGGCAATCAGCCCCAGCATTTT. It specifies CASRSPGMGNQPQHF.

This clone was seen only a few times. The CDR3, as DNA: TGTGCCAGTAGCCCATCAACGGGATCGCAGCAGTTCTTC. It is translated as CASSPSTGSQQFF. The gene calls are TRBV19 and TRBJ2-1; tentative D call: TRBD2 (5 bases). CDR3 length equals 13 residues. Trimming pared 6 bases from V and 11 bases from J, leaving 17 bases between. Per the germline V gene, CDR1 is LNHDA and CDR2 is SQIVND (reference sequence). Full variable domain (rest looked up from reference TRBV19 and TRBJ2-1): DGGITQSPKYLFRKEGQNVTLSCEQNLNHDAMYWYRQDPGQGLRLIYYSQIVNDFQKGDIAEGYSVSREKKESFPLTVTSAQKNPTAFYLCASSPSTGSQQFFGPGTRLTVL.

This rearrangement joins TRBV7-9 to TRBJ1-5; D is undetermined. The V gene's germline CDR1 is SEHNR and CDR2 FQNEAQ (reference sequence). V lost 5 bases, J lost 3 bases, and 11 bases lay in between. The CDR3 is 14 residues long. CDR3 nucleotides: TGTGCCAGCAGCGTGGGAGGAAACAATCAGCCCCAGCATTTT. This sequence encodes CASSVGGNNQPQHF.

The J gene is TRBJ2-1, the V gene TRBV7-7; the match to TRBD2 covers 7 bases. Per germline, CDR1 SSHAT and CDR2 FNYEAQ (reference sequence). CDR3 length: 14 residues. The CDR3 here is CASGAQDSYNEQFF. The CDR3 DNA follows: TGTGCAAGCGGGGCACAGGACTCCTACAATGAGCAGTTCTTC.

The chain's CDR3 is CAAQTGGRGYTF. In DNA form, the CDR3 reads TGTGCCGCCCAAACAGGGGGCCGTGGCTACACCTTC. This chain links TRBV28 with TRBJ1-2, with 9 positions matching TRBD1. This CDR3 spans 12 amino acids. The germline V gene has CDR1 MDHEN and CDR2 SYDVKM. The V gene end was trimmed by 11 bases and the J gene end by 7 bases; junction bases not matched to a gene: 8.

CDR3 sequence: CASSPEGNQPQHF. CDR3 coding DNA: TGTGCCAGCTCACCGGAGGGCAATCAGCCCCAGCATTTT. The chain uses TRBV18 and TRBJ1-5; D is undetermined. V lost 3 bases and J 2 bases, leaving 5 bases between the germline ends. Germline-derived CDR1 and CDR2 are KGHSH and LQKENI. This CDR3 is 13 amino acids long.

The V gene is TRBV7-3, the J gene TRBJ1-1, with 9 bases that match TRBD1. This CDR3 comprises 16 residues. The trim removed 2 bases at V and 4 bases at J, leaving 8 bases unmatched. The germline gives CDR1 SGHTA, CDR2 FQGTGA. The CDR3 protein is CASSLFGTGSVTEAFF. The CDR3 DNA reads as TGTGCCAGCAGCTTATTCGGGACAGGGAGCGTCACTGAAGCTTTCTTT.

The chain uses TRBV10-3 and TRBJ2-7, with 10 bases matching TRBD2. Germline values: CDR1 ENHRY, CDR2 SYGVKD. Trimming took 3 bases from V and 4 from J; bases not matched to a gene: 9. The CDR3 is 16 residues long. CDR3 amino acids: CAISDTSGVTIYEQYF. The CDR3 coding sequence is TGTGCCATCAGTGATACTAGCGGGGTCACGATATACGAGCAGTACTTC.

V is TRBV6-1 and J is TRBJ1-1; 8 bases align to TRBD1. Trimming cost V 7 bases and J 6 bases; bases outside gene matches: 7. This CDR3 region has 13 residues. The germline gives CDR1 MNHNS, CDR2 SASEGT. The CDR3 DNA sequence: TGTGCCAGCATCGGACAGGGTAGATCTGAAGCTTTCTTT. Translated, it gives CASIGQGRSEAFF.

The chain carries TRBV10-3 and TRBJ1-4; no firm D call. Germline V lookup: CDR1 ENHRY, CDR2 SYGVKD. V lost 1 base and J 3 bases, leaving 9 bases between the germline ends. There are 15 residues in the CDR3. In DNA, the CDR3 is TGTGCCATCAGTGAGTTTGGGCTGTCTAATGAAAAACTGTTTTTT. This translates into CAISEFGLSNEKLFF.

The rearrangement uses TRBV5-1 and TRBJ1-3; 7 bases are a match to TRBD1. The CDR3 consists of 16 residues. The germline CDR1 and CDR2 sequences are SGHRS and YFSETQ. J gave up 1 base and V 0 bases, and 4 bases lay outside the gene matches. CDR3 protein: CASSLGQGLSGNTIYF. The CDR3 DNA reads TGCGCCAGCAGCTTGGGACAGGGATTATCTGGAAACACCATATATTTT.

This clone appeared a single time. The DNA for the CDR3 is TGTGCCAGCAGTTACTCACAGGGGGCTCATGGGACTGAAGCTTTCTTT. Translating it yields CASSYSQGAHGTEAFF. The rearrangement uses TRBV6-6 and TRBJ1-1, with TRBD1 identical over 9 bases. Looked up from germline, CDR1 is MNHNY and CDR2 is SVGAGI (reference sequence). This CDR3 comprises 16 residues. The trim removed 0 bases at V and 5 bases at J, leaving 7 bases unmatched.

This sequence joins TRBV2 and TRBJ2-5; D is uncertain. The CDR3 has 12 amino acids. The V gene's germline CDR1 is SNHLY and CDR2 FYNNEI. V was pared by 2 bases and J by 5 bases, with 6 bases between. The CDR3 nucleotides read TGTGCCAGCAGTGAATCACGGGAGACCCAGTACTTC. Translation gives CASSESRETQYF.

J is TRBJ1-1 and V is TRBV5-4; 8 bases are shared with TRBD1. Per germline, CDR1 SGHNT and CDR2 YYREEE (reference sequence). J lost 4 bases, V lost 4 bases, and 9 bases had no gene match. The CDR3 runs to 15 residues. CDR3 region: CASSGVRQGFTEAFF. In DNA, the CDR3 is TGTGCCAGCAGCGGCGTGCGACAGGGGTTCACTGAAGCTTTCTTT.

V gene TRBV9 combines with J gene TRBJ2-7; D not resolved. The ends were cut back, 0 bases at V and 0 bases at J, with 7 bases in the middle. In germline, CDR1 is SGDLS, CDR2 YYNGEE. The CDR3 sequence is 14 residues long. The CDR3 nucleotides are TGTGCCAGCAGCGTAGGCTTGAGCTCCTACGAGCAGTACTTC. It codes for CASSVGLSSYEQYF.

The genes are TRBV5-1 and TRBJ1-1; 7 positions match TRBD1. The CDR3 runs 13 residues. Trimming cost V 0 bases and J 9 bases; bases outside gene matches: 5. Germline V gene data show CDR1 as SGHRS and CDR2 as YFSETQ. The CDR3 is CASSLDGDSKAFF. The CDR3 DNA follows: TGCGCCAGCAGCTTGGACGGGGACAGTAAAGCTTTCTTT.

In this sample, this clone turned up a few times. This sequence joins TRBV6-5 and TRBJ1-5; D gene unclear. Germline CDR1 is MNHEY and CDR2 is SVGAGI. CDR3 length: 16 residues. Trimming took 1 base from V and 6 from J, leaving 16 bases between them. In nucleotides, the CDR3 is TGTGCCAGCAGTTACTTGGCCTCCCCAGGAGGTCAGCCCCAGCATTTT. It is translated as CASSYLASPGGQPQHF.

The V call is TRBV28, the J call TRBJ1-3; D uncertain. The CDR3 covers 14 residues. CDR1 MDHEN and CDR2 SYDVKM come from the germline V gene. Trimming left V 11 bases short and J 0 bases short, with 14 bases between. CDR3: CACRNSFSGNTIYF. DNA for the CDR3: TGTGCCTGCCGGAACAGCTTCTCTGGAAACACCATATATTTT.

Only one count was recorded for this clone. This sequence joins TRBV5-4 and TRBJ2-7; TRBD2 aligns across 16 bases. V dropped 4 bases and J dropped 4; count of bases not matched to a gene: 5. The germline V gene encodes CDR1 SGHNT and CDR2 YYREEE (reference sequence). This CDR3 spans 16 amino acids. The CDR3 DNA is TGTGCCAGCAGCCTGGGACTAGCGGGGGGGAGGTACGAGCAGTACTTC. It translates to CASSLGLAGGRYEQYF.

The chain is built from TRBV4-1 and TRBJ1-2, with 8 bases matching TRBD1. The CDR3 is 15 residues long. Germline CDR1 MGHRA, CDR2 YSYEKL. The V gene end was trimmed by 1 base and the J gene end by 4 bases; junction bases not matched to a gene: 5. As DNA, the CDR3 is TGCGCCAGCAGCCAAGGTCAGGGGGCTGGCTATGGCTACACCTTC. Translating it yields CASSQGQGAGYGYTF.

The V call is TRBV5-1, the J call TRBJ1-6; a possible D gene is TRBD1 (5 bases). Germline CDR1 and CDR2: SGHRS and YFSETQ. The CDR3 length is 14 residues. V was pared by 4 bases and J by 6 bases, with 11 bases between. CDR3 protein: CASSPTGPNSPLHF. The CDR3 coding sequence is TGCGCCAGCAGCCCCACAGGCCCTAATTCACCCCTCCACTTT.